These T cell receptor beta chains were read from a single sample in a study of blood T cell repertoires in COVID-19. TCRdb's copy holds only in-frame clones and misses some; the assay was immunoSEQ multiplex PCR. There are under 200,000 clones in the sample; about 85% occur only once, and 2.1% lies in the top ten. The sequencing sample was made of peripheral blood. These receptors all stem from a man aged 70-80 years with active or convalescent COVID-19. Both conserved end residues are part of each CDR3. A D gene is named only where the DNA matches it firmly. For some rows the clone size is stated as once, few or many, or as a class when expanded; others skip it.

V,size,J,length,D,CDR3,DNA
TRBV28,-,TRBJ1-2,14,-,CASSLILGAPGYTF,TGTGCCAGCAGTTTAATCTTGGGGGCGCCTGGCTACACCTTC
TRBV6-5,once,TRBJ2-7,12,-,CASSRQTYEQYF,TGTGCCAGCAGTAGACAGACCTACGAGCAGTACTTC
TRBV7-2,-,TRBJ2-2,15,-,CASSLVTQLTRELFF,TGTGCCAGCAGCTTAGTAACACAGCTCACCCGGGAGCTGTTTTTT
TRBV9,-,TRBJ2-1,15,TRBD1,CASSAGTGGFYEQFF,TGTGCCAGCAGCGCCGGGACAGGGGGCTTTTATGAGCAGTTCTTC
TRBV7-9,once,TRBJ1-4,13,-,CASSSGGPEKLFF,TGTGCCAGCAGTTCTGGAGGGCCTGAAAAACTGTTTTTT
TRBV6-6,-,TRBJ1-1,13,-,CASRTDFNTEAFF,TGTGCCAGCAGGACAGACTTCAACACTGAAGCTTTCTTT
TRBV6-5,-,TRBJ2-7,14,-,CASRSGTSRYEQYF,TGTGCCAGCAGGTCCGGGACATCGCGCTACGAGCAGTACTTC
TRBV25-1,-,TRBJ2-2,13,TRBD1,CASGKTGPGELFF,TGTGCCAGCGGGAAGACAGGGCCCGGGGAGCTGTTTTTT
TRBV5-1,few,TRBJ2-1,19,TRBD2,CASSPRISGGGGIYNEQFF,TGCGCCAGCAGCCCCCGCATTAGCGGGGGGGGAGGAATCTACAATGAGCAGTTCTTC
TRBV15,-,TRBJ2-3,14,TRBD2,CATTRLAGSDTQYF,TGTGCCACCACGAGGCTAGCGGGGTCCGATACGCAGTATTTT
TRBV18,few,TRBJ2-1,17,TRBD2,CASSPRTSGSSYNEQFF,TGTGCCAGCTCACCACGGACTAGCGGGAGCAGTTACAATGAGCAGTTCTTC
TRBV11-2,-,TRBJ1-1,14,-,CASSFLSGNTEAFF,TGTGCCAGCAGCTTTTTATCGGGGAACACTGAAGCTTTCTTT
TRBV28,-,TRBJ2-5,13,TRBD1,CASRDRTQETQYF,TGTGCCAGCCGGGACAGAACACAAGAGACCCAGTACTTC
TRBV11-2,few,TRBJ2-3,18,-,CASSLFRGQGGSTDTQYF,TGTGCCAGCAGCTTATTCCGCGGACAGGGAGGGAGCACAGATACGCAGTATTTT
TRBV6-1,once,TRBJ2-7,14,-,CASSEAGPSRWQYF,TGTGCCAGCAGTGAAGCGGGGCCTAGTAGATGGCAGTACTTC
TRBV28,-,TRBJ1-2,13,TRBD1,CASSGQGRYGYTF,TGTGCCAGCAGTGGACAGGGGAGGTATGGCTACACCTTC
TRBV6-5,-,TRBJ2-1,16,TRBD1,CASSYSWDRVNNEQFF,TGTGCCAGCAGTTACTCGTGGGACAGGGTCAACAATGAGCAGTTCTTC
TRBV24-1,-,TRBJ2-7,14,-,CATTATTSGYEQYF,TGTGCCACCACGGCTACTACCTCGGGTTACGAGCAGTACTTC
TRBV28,-,TRBJ1-4,16,TRBD1,CASSVQTGGPNEKLFF,TGTGCCAGCAGTGTCCAGACAGGGGGCCCTAATGAAAAACTGTTTTTT
TRBV12-3/TRBV12-4,-,TRBJ1-1,12,-,CASSSLLTEAFF,TGTGCCAGCAGTTCTTTACTCACTGAAGCTTTCTTT
TRBV18,-,TRBJ1-3,16,-,CASSPAPITVGNTIYF,TGTGCCAGCTCACCAGCTCCTATCACAGTCGGAAACACCATATATTTT
TRBV12-3/TRBV12-4,-,TRBJ2-7,11,-,CASRRNGEQYF,TGTGCCAGCAGGCGGAATGGCGAGCAGTACTTC
TRBV12-3/TRBV12-4,-,TRBJ1-1,13,-,CASRLTPVGEAFF,TGTGCCAGCAGATTGACACCGGTGGGCGAAGCTTTCTTT
TRBV11-3,-,TRBJ2-1,14,-,CASSLAQGSNEQFF,TGTGCCAGCAGCTTAGCCCAGGGGTCAAATGAGCAGTTCTTC
TRBV2,-,TRBJ2-3,16,-,CASSEAPSASTDTQYF,TGTGCCAGCAGTGAAGCTCCTAGCGCAAGCACAGATACGCAGTATTTT
TRBV11-2,-,TRBJ2-2,13,-,CASRQTNTGELFF,TGTGCCAGCAGACAAACCAACACCGGGGAGCTGTTTTTT
TRBV10-2,-,TRBJ2-1,15,TRBD1,CASIPRTGGSNEQFF,TGCGCCAGCATTCCAAGGACAGGGGGTAGCAATGAGCAGTTCTTC
TRBV5-8,-,TRBJ1-5,16,-,CASSPRWAGVGQPQHF,TGTGCCAGCAGCCCACGGTGGGCAGGGGTGGGACAGCCCCAGCATTTT
TRBV2,-,TRBJ2-2,14,-,CASSRQEATGELFF,TGTGCCAGCAGTAGGCAGGAGGCCACCGGGGAGCTGTTTTTT
TRBV5-6,-,TRBJ1-6,18,-,CASSFRSHRQGSFSPLHF,TGTGCCAGCAGCTTCCGGTCACACAGGCAGGGGAGTTTTTCACCCCTCCACTTT
TRBV9,-,TRBJ1-6,15,TRBD1,CASSVEGARNSPLHF,TGTGCCAGCAGCGTCGAGGGGGCTAGGAATTCACCCCTCCACTTT
TRBV28,-,TRBJ1-5,15,TRBD1,CASSSGQGGNQPQHF,TGTGCCAGCAGTAGCGGACAGGGCGGAAATCAGCCCCAGCATTTT
TRBV18,-,TRBJ1-2,15,-,CASSPREDRIYGYTF,TGTGCCAGCTCACCAAGAGAAGACAGAATCTATGGCTACACCTTC
TRBV25-1,few,TRBJ2-3,15,-,CASSVFSGYTDTQYF,TGTGCCAGCAGTGTTTTTAGCGGATACACAGATACGCAGTATTTT
TRBV11-2,once,TRBJ2-3,20,TRBD2,CASSLESWTSGGLGADTQYF,TGTGCCAGCAGCTTAGAAAGTTGGACTAGCGGGGGGCTTGGGGCAGATACGCAGTATTTT
TRBV10-2,-,TRBJ2-5,13,-,CASSPVVSETQYF,TGCGCCAGCAGCCCCGTTGTTAGCGAGACCCAGTACTTC